This T cell receptor (beta chain) was identified in a study of blood T cell repertoires in COVID-19. Study in general: The origin of the acute and convalescent COVID-19 samples was the United States, Italy and Spain. PBMCs, B-cell-depleted T cells, or T cells provided the cDNA or gDNA that made up the material.

Unmatched junction bases numbered 6, after V lost 7 bases and J lost 0 bases. Germline assignment: CDR1 SGHTA and CDR2 FQGNSA. The CDR3 length is 15 residues. The Seattle site enrolled patients during active infection and followed them longitudinally. Authors' methods: Researchers report that nucleated cell counts were estimated from reference gene primer amplification. Using immunoSEQ multiplex PCR, the repertoire was profiled, and TCRdb retains in-frame clones only, with some absent. Clone size and the V and J calls come from that table; the DNA yielded D and trimming. The data hold roughly 180,000 clones, with approximately 80% observed a single time.

This TCR derives from a woman between 40 and 50 years old with COVID-19, enrolled during active disease. The rearrangement joins TRBV7-2 to TRBJ2-7; 10 positions match TRBD2. Sequenced: peripheral blood. The CDR3, as DNA: TGTGCCAGCAAATTGGGACTAGCGAGCTCCTACGAGCAGTACTTC. The encoded protein is CASKLGLASSYEQYF.